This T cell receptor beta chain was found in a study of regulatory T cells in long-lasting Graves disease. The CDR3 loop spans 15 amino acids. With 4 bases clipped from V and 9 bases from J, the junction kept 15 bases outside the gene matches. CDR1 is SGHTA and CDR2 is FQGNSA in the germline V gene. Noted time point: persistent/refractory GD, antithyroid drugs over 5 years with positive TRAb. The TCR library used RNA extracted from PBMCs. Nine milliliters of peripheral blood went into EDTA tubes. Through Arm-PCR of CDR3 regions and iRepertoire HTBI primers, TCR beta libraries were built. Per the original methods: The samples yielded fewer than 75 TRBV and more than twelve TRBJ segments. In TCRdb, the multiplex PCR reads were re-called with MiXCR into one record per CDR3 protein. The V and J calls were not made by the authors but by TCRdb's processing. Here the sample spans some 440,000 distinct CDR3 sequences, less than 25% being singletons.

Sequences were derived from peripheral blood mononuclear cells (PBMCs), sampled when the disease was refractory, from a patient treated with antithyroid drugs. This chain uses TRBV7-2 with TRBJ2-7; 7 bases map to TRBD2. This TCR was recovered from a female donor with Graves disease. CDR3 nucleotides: TGTGCCAGCAGCTCTTCTAGCGGCTTTTTAAAGGGGCAGTACTTC. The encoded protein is CASSSSSGFLKGQYF.